This T cell receptor (beta chain) was identified in a study of CD8 T cells in ankylosing spondylitis. Worth noting for this clonotype: This may be a read error, as it is one base from a much larger clone.

Germline CDR1 is SGHDT and CDR2 is YYEEEE. The CDR3 is made up of 14 amino acids. Quantitative 5'-RACE with molecular barcodes generated TCR beta libraries. TCRdb reprocessed the 5' RACE reads with MiXCR, giving one entry per CDR3 protein. There are about 200,000 distinct CDR3 sequences in the sample; about 26% occur only once, and 5% to 8% lies in the top ten. Sequences were obtained from blood, either unsorted or a sorted T cell fraction (not recorded which). The TCR originated in a male donor with ankylosing spondylitis or in good health (not recorded which). The rearrangement links TRBV5-6 to TRBJ2-7; D uncertain. The CDR3, as DNA: TGTACCAGCAGCTTGGCGGTTGGTAGCCTGGAGCAGTACTTC. Translated: CTSSLAVGSLEQYF.